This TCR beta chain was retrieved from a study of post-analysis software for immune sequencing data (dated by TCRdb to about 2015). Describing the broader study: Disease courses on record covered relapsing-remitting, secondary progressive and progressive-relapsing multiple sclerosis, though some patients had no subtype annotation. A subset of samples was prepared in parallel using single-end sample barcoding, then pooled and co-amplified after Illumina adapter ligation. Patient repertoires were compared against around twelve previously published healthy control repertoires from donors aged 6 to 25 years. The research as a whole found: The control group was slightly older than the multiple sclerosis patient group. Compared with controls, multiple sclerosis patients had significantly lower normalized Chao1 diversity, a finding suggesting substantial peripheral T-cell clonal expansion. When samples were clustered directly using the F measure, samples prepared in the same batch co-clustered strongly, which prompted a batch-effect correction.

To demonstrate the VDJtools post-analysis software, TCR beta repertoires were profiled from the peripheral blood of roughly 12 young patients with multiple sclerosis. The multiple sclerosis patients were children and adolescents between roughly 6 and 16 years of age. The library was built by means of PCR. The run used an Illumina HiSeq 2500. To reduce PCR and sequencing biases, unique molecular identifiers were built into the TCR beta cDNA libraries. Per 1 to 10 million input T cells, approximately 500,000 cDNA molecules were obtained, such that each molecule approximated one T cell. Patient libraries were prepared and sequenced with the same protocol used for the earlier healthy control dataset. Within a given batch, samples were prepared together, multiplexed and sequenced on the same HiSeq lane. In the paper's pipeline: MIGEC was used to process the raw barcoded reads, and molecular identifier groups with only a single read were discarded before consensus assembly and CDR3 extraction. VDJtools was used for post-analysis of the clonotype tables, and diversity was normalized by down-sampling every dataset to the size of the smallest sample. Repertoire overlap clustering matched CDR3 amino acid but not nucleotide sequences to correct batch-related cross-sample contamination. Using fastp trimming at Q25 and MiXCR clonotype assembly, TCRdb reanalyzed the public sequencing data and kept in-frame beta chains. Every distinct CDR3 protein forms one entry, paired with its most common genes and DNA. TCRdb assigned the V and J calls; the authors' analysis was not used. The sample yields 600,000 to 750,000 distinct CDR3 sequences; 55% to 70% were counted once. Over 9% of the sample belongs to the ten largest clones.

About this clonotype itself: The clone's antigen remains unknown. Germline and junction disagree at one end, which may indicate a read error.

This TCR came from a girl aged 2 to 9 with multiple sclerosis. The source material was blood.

The CDR3 protein is CAGSSTRLSSYNEQFF. The base sequence is TGTGCCGGCAGCTCAACAAGACTCAGCTCCTACAATGAGCAGTTCTTC. The chain couples TRBV11-3 to TRBJ2-1, with no confidently assigned D gene. In the germline V gene, CDR1 corresponds to SGHNT and CDR2 to YENEEA. The CDR3 covers 16 residues, taking in both the cysteine and the phenylalanine. CDR3 DNA only is kept here, 48 bases in frame from base 1.